Listed here are 27 T cell receptor beta chains from one sample, sequenced in a study of blood T cell repertoires in COVID-19. Data came from immunoSEQ multiplex PCR; TCRdb stores just in-frame clones and leaves some out. The sample holds more than 150,000 clones, around 85% seen once. Sample: peripheral blood. The source is an elderly woman with acute or convalescent COVID-19.

The J gene is TRBJ1-1, the V gene TRBV11-2, with TRBD1 identical over 8 bases. Germline values: CDR1 SGHAT, CDR2 FQNNGV. The CDR3 is made up of 14 amino acids. V trimming: 4 bases; J trimming: 7 bases; junction bases outside the gene matches: 8. The CDR3 protein is CASSSRSGTGEAFF. The CDR3 region has the DNA TGTGCCAGCAGCTCCCGATCCGGGACAGGTGAAGCTTTCTTT.

This sequence joins TRBV19 and TRBJ2-5, with 8 bases identical to TRBD1. The CDR3 has 14 residues. The junction had 2 bases not matched to a gene; V was cut back by 1 base and J by 4 bases. Per germline, CDR1 LNHDA and CDR2 SQIVND (reference sequence). CDR3 in DNA: TGTGCCAGTAGTATAGGGCAGGGGGCAGAGACCCAGTACTTC. Translated: CASSIGQGAETQYF.

V usage is TRBV10-2 and J usage is TRBJ1-1; maybe TRBD1 (5 bases). Per germline, CDR1 WSHSY and CDR2 SAAADI. The V end lost 0 bases, the J end lost 10 bases, and 12 bases lay between the germline ends. The CDR3 sequence is 13 residues long. CDR3 nucleotide sequence: TGCGCCAGCAGTGAGTCAGGGGCAGTGGGAGCTTTCTTT. Protein sequence: CASSESGAVGAFF.

This chain joins TRBV6-5 and TRBJ2-1; the match to TRBD2 covers 14 bases. With 6 bases clipped from V and 6 bases from J, the junction kept 4 bases outside the gene matches. The germline gives CDR1 MNHEY, CDR2 SVGAGI. The length of the CDR3 is 15 residues. CDR3 DNA: TGTGCCAGCAGGACCGGGACTAGCGGGAGCAATGAGCAGTTCTTC. The encoded protein is CASRTGTSGSNEQFF.

The chain carries TRBV18 and TRBJ2-7; 7 positions agree with TRBD1. This CDR3 region has 15 residues. The germline V gene encodes CDR1 KGHSH and CDR2 LQKENI. With V trimmed by 1 base and J by 6 bases, 9 bases remained unmatched. The CDR3 coding sequence is TGTGCCAGCTCACCACAGGGGGCGAGGGTGTTCGAGCAGTACTTC. Protein sequence: CASSPQGARVFEQYF.

The chain combines TRBV30 with TRBJ1-3; no clear D. V shed 3 bases and J shed 1 base, with 7 bases lying between them. The germline CDR1 and CDR2 sequences are GTSNPN and SVGIG (reference sequence). The CDR3 loop spans 13 amino acids. The chain's CDR3 is CAWSGFSGNTIYF. The DNA for the CDR3 is TGTGCCTGGAGCGGTTTTTCTGGAAACACCATATATTTT.

This clone is a singleton in its sample. The chain is built from TRBV4-2 and TRBJ1-2; the match to TRBD1 covers 9 bases. After removal of 0 bases from V and 5 bases from J, the junction contained 10 bases not matched to a gene. The germline CDR1 and CDR2 sequences are LGHNA and YNFKEQ. The CDR3 has 17 residues. CDR3: CASSQDLMTGGWYGYTF. In DNA, the CDR3 is TGTGCCAGCAGCCAAGATCTTATGACAGGGGGTTGGTATGGCTACACCTTC.

The chain has TRBV10-3 and TRBJ1-6; 7 positions match TRBD1. The CDR3 is made up of 16 amino acids. The germline V gene has CDR1 ENHRY and CDR2 SYGVKD. Trimming took 6 bases from V and 0 from J; bases not matched to a gene: 5. The chain's CDR3 is CAIREGQSSYNSPLHF. DNA of the CDR3: TGTGCCATCAGGGAGGGACAGAGCTCCTATAATTCACCCCTCCACTTT.

The chain couples TRBV5-6 to TRBJ1-1, with TRBD1 matching 7 bases. The CDR3 contains 14 residues. The germline V gene has CDR1 SGHDT and CDR2 YYEEEE. V shed 4 bases and J 11 bases; nucleotides not matched to a gene: 14. The CDR3 DNA reads as TGTGCCAGCAGCACCGGGACAGCCAGCCGAGGGGCTTTCTTT. The encoded protein is CASSTGTASRGAFF.

The chain links TRBV5-1 to TRBJ2-5; 15 bases are shared with TRBD2. V shed 0 bases and J 5 bases; nucleotides not matched to a gene: 8. CDR3 size: 18 residues. Germline CDR1 is SGHRS and CDR2 is YFSETQ. CDR3: CASSLGRTSGGVQETQYF. The DNA for the CDR3 is TGCGCCAGCAGCTTGGGACGGACTAGCGGGGGGGTCCAGGAGACCCAGTACTTC.

The genes are TRBV6-5 and TRBJ2-7; TRBD2 might be the D (5 bases). This CDR3 region has 14 residues. Looked up from germline, CDR1 is MNHEY and CDR2 is SVGAGI. Trimming cost V 4 bases and J 5 bases, with 15 bases left between them. The CDR3, as DNA: TGTGCCAGCAGTTCGAGGGTTATCGTGAACGAGCAGTACTTC. As protein: CASSSRVIVNEQYF.

This clone appeared a few times. The chain links TRBV6-6 to TRBJ2-1, with TRBD2 matching 16 bases. Germline loops: CDR1 MNHNY, CDR2 SVGAGI (reference sequence). The CDR3 loop spans 15 amino acids. V shed 2 bases and J 9 bases; nucleotides not matched to a gene: 1. The CDR3 region is CASSYGTSGRGEQFF. The CDR3 bases are TGTGCCAGCAGTTACGGGACTAGCGGGAGGGGTGAGCAGTTCTTC.

The rearrangement uses TRBV7-7 and TRBJ2-5; D call uncertain. Trimming pared 0 bases from V and 0 bases from J, leaving 8 bases between. The CDR3 sequence is 15 residues long. CDR1 is SSHAT, CDR2 FNYEAQ, per germline (reference sequence). Here the CDR3 reads CASSLARLDQETQYF. DNA for the CDR3: TGTGCCAGCAGCTTAGCGCGTTTAGACCAAGAGACCCAGTACTTC.

The chain uses TRBV10-2 and TRBJ1-5, with D possibly TRBD1 on 5 matching bases. The CDR3 length is 17 residues. Germline V CDR1 and CDR2: WSHSY, SAAADI. The germline V and J ends were trimmed by 5 bases and 0 bases, with 17 bases remaining between them. CDR3 protein: CASSTGLTTSSNQPQHF. The CDR3 bases are TGCGCCAGCAGTACGGGACTCACTACTTCTAGCAATCAGCCCCAGCATTTT.

The rearrangement joins TRBV15 to TRBJ2-2; 11 bases line up with TRBD2. Trimming cost V 3 bases and J 1 base; bases outside gene matches: 1. Germline assignment: CDR1 LNHNV and CDR2 YYDKDF (reference sequence). The CDR3 totals 16 residues. In nucleotides, the CDR3 is TGTGCCACCAGCAGGGGGACTAGCGGGAACACCGGGGAGCTGTTTTTT. This gives the protein CATSRGTSGNTGELFF.

The genes are TRBV19 and TRBJ1-1; 8 bases fit TRBD1. V lost 5 bases, J lost 4 bases, and 9 bases stayed unmatched. Germline assignment: CDR1 LNHDA and CDR2 SQIVND (reference sequence). The CDR3 is made up of 15 amino acids. Written as DNA, the CDR3 is TGTGCCAGTAGTTATCTGCAGGGGGCGAGCACTGAAGCTTTCTTT. This encodes CASSYLQGASTEAFF.

V and J are TRBV19 and TRBJ1-2, with 8 nucleotides matching TRBD1. V lost 5 bases to trimming and J lost 8 bases; unmatched junction nucleotides: 13. The length of the CDR3 is 15 residues. From germline, CDR1 is LNHDA and CDR2 SQIVND (reference sequence). CDR3 sequence reads: CASSASGTGYGGYTF. CDR3 in DNA: TGTGCCAGTAGTGCCTCCGGGACAGGATACGGAGGCTACACCTTC. The whole variable domain, remainder taken from reference TRBV19 and TRBJ1-2, is DGGITQSPKYLFRKEGQNVTLSCEQNLNHDAMYWYRQDPGQGLRLIYYSQIVNDFQKGDIAEGYSVSREKKESFPLTVTSAQKNPTAFYLCASSASGTGYGGYTFGSGTRLTVV.

This rearrangement joins TRBV12-5 to TRBJ2-1, with 9 bases aligning to TRBD2. Germline loops: CDR1 LGHNT, CDR2 FRNRAP. V shed 6 bases and J 8 bases; nucleotides not matched to a gene: 17. The CDR3 runs to 17 residues. CDR3 amino acids: CASGSYPGTSPVDEQFF. The CDR3 DNA follows: TGTGCTAGTGGCTCTTACCCAGGGACTAGCCCCGTTGATGAGCAGTTCTTC.

The gene calls are TRBV5-1 and TRBJ2-3; the D gene is possibly TRBD2 (6 bases). Trimming cost V 6 bases and J 2 bases, with 16 bases left between them. The CDR3 extends over 15 amino acids. CDR1 and CDR2 (germline): SGHRS, YFSETQ. CDR3 protein: CASTVSGGYTDTQYF. The CDR3 nucleotides are TGCGCCAGCACAGTTTCCGGGGGTTACACAGATACGCAGTATTTT.

The genes are TRBV9 and TRBJ2-7; D is ambiguous. CDR3 size: 15 residues. Germline V gene data show CDR1 as SGDLS and CDR2 as YYNGEE. V lost 3 bases and J lost 2, with 15 bases in between. In nucleotides, the CDR3 is TGTGCCAGCAGCGGAGGCCCCCAGAGCACCTACGAGCAGTACTTC. Translating gives CASSGGPQSTYEQYF.

This sequence joins TRBV2 and TRBJ2-1; TRBD2 matches 9 bases. The CDR3 runs to 14 residues. With 10 bases clipped from V and 7 bases from J, the junction kept 11 bases outside the gene matches. Germline V gives CDR1 SNHLY, CDR2 FYNNEI. In DNA form, the CDR3 reads TGTGCCACCGCCTCCGGGACTAGCTTTAATGAGCAGTTCTTC. Its protein is CATASGTSFNEQFF.

The chain recombines TRBV2 with TRBJ1-5; no reliable D call. The V end was cut by 4 bases, the J end by 6 bases, with 19 bases between. CDR1 is SNHLY, CDR2 FYNNEI, per germline. The CDR3 is 16 amino acids. The CDR3 nucleotides read TGTGCCAGCAGTGCCGGAGGAAGCTTTGTCTTTCAGCCCCAGCATTTT. This codes for CASSAGGSFVFQPQHF.

The V call is TRBV15, the J call TRBJ2-1, with TRBD1 matching over 8 bases. Germline V gene data show CDR1 as LNHNV and CDR2 as YYDKDF (reference sequence). The CDR3 runs to 14 residues. J gave up 7 bases and V 4 bases, and 6 bases lay outside the gene matches. The CDR3 spells CATSTDRAVNEQFF. CDR3 bases: TGTGCCACCAGCACGGACAGGGCAGTGAATGAGCAGTTCTTC.

The CDR3 region has the DNA TGTGCCAGCTCGCAGACTGACAGGGAGAGTAACTATGGCTACACCTTC. Translation gives CASSQTDRESNYGYTF. The chain is built from TRBV18 and TRBJ1-2; TRBD1 agrees at 7 bases. Looked up from germline, CDR1 is KGHSH and CDR2 is LQKENI. V shed 6 bases, J shed 1 base, and the junction held 11 bases outside the gene matches. The CDR3 sequence is 16 residues long.

The genes are TRBV6-2 or TRBV6-3 and TRBJ1-2, with 7 bases that match TRBD1. The CDR3 has 12 amino acids. CDR1 and CDR2 (germline): MNHEY, SVGEGT. The J segment lost 7 bases and the V segment lost 4 bases, leaving 3 bases of the junction unmatched. The CDR3 protein is CASSFTGAGYTF. In DNA form, the CDR3 reads TGTGCCAGCAGTTTTACAGGGGCTGGCTACACCTTC.

V gene TRBV4-1 combines with J gene TRBJ1-5; TRBD1 agrees at 10 bases. After removal of 4 bases from V and 2 bases from J, the junction contained 2 bases not matched to a gene. The CDR3 is 15 residues long. Germline assignment: CDR1 MGHRA and CDR2 YSYEKL. The CDR3 DNA is TGCGCCAGCAGCCCCGGGACAGGGGGCAATCAGCCCCAGCATTTT. It codes for CASSPGTGGNQPQHF.

The rearrangement links TRBV12-3 or TRBV12-4 to TRBJ1-4, with a weak D call TRBD1 (6 bases). The CDR3 length is 11 residues. V dropped 8 bases and J dropped 7 bases, with 8 bases sitting between them. The chain's CDR3 is CASGTLEKLFF. The CDR3 DNA reads as TGTGCCAGCGGGACACTTGAAAAACTGTTTTTT.